This TCR beta chain was observed in a study of identical twins. Trimming took 1 base from V and 2 from J; bases not matched to a gene: 5. From germline, CDR1 is LGHNA and CDR2 YSLEER. The CDR3 is 15 amino acids. The table lists this clonotype with many counts. The antigen is undetermined. The cDNA had a unique molecular identifier and a template-switch universal primer site. TCRdb reprocessed the 5' RACE reads with MiXCR, giving one entry per CDR3 protein. The table has roughly 710,000 distinct CDR3 sequences, roughly 6% seen once. Each donor was a healthy Caucasian. Broader study findings: Out-of-frame alpha sequences shared by twins were enriched for low generation probability.

Specimen: naive T cells sorted from blood. This clonotype was sampled from a young man in good health. This rearrangement joins TRBV4-3 to TRBJ2-7; 7 bases match TRBD1. CDR3 nucleotide sequence: TGCGCCAGCAGCCAAGGGAGACAGGGCACCTACGAGCAGTACTTC. This gives the protein CASSQGRQGTYEQYF.